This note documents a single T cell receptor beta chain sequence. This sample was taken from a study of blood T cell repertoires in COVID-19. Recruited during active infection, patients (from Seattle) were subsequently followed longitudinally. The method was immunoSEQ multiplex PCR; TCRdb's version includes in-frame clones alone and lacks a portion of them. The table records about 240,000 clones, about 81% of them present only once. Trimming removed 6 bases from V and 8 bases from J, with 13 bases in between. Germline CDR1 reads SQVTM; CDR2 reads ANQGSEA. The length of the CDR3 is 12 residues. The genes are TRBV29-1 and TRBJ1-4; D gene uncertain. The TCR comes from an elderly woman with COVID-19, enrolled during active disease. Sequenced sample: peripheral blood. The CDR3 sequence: CSVARAGEKLFF. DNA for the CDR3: TGCAGCGTGGCACGAGCCGGGGAAAAACTGTTTTTT.